This T cell receptor beta chain came from a study of tumor and adjacent non-tumor tissue in lung cancer. This sample's RNA came from whole unsorted tissue. This non-tumor lung sample came from over 3 cm beyond the tumor edge. Study findings and constraints: Tumor repertoires had a smaller top 100 clone share than normal lung. Compared with tumor, normal lung showed significantly lower TCR diversity.

Comments on this clonotype: The antigen remains unidentified. One end of the junction is discordant with germline, which a read error may explain.

Three rounds of nested PCR, following a modified ARM-PCR protocol, produced the TCRbeta library. Each CDR3 protein is one row after TCRdb ran MiXCR on the multiplex PCR reads. The table includes about 98,000 distinct CDR3 sequences, roughly 78% detected once. The CDR3 runs 11 residues. Germline-derived CDR1 and CDR2 are SQVTM and ANQGSEA. The sequencing input was distant non-tumor lung tissue. The rearrangement joins TRBV29-1 to TRBJ2-1; unclear D gene. The sequence was obtained from a man in his 60s with small cell lung cancer. The CDR3 loop reads CSVESVGPRLF. The CDR3 DNA reads TGCAGCGTTGAAAGCGTCGGGCCACGGTTATTC.